These 13 T cell receptor beta chains share one sample of origin, sequenced in a study of identical twins. TCRdb called the 5' RACE reads again in MiXCR, with one record for every CDR3 protein. The repertoire holds around 1.7 million distinct CDR3 sequences, around a third seen once, with about 0.27% in the top ten. Material for sequencing was cord blood. All receptors derive from a newborn girl in good health.

This clonotype was counted between two and nine times. The rearrangement links TRBV12-3 or TRBV12-4 to TRBJ2-1; TRBD1 matches at 8 bases. J gave up 6 bases and V 5 bases, and 6 bases lay outside the gene matches. The CDR3 consists of 14 residues. The chain's CDR3 is CASSRAGGGNEQFF. DNA of the CDR3: TGTGCCAGCAGTAGAGCAGGGGGCGGCAATGAGCAGTTCTTC.

On this clonotype: One end of the junction fails to match germline, which may point to a read error. The chain joins TRBV6-5 to TRBJ2-1; no firm D call. The CDR3 is 14 residues long. The germline CDR1 and CDR2 sequences are MNHEY and SVGAGI. The DNA for the CDR3 is TGTGCCGGCAGTTACTTCCAGTTCCCCCGCCAGCAGTTCTTC. Translation: CAGSYFQFPRQQFF.

This clonotype was found a few times. This chain connects TRBV5-1 to TRBJ2-3; D not resolved. This CDR3 spans 15 amino acids. V lost 3 bases, J lost 2 bases, and 13 bases lay in between. The V gene's germline CDR1 is SGHRS and CDR2 YFSETQ. CDR3 sequence (DNA): TGCGCCAGCAGCTACCTCCGCAGTAACACAGATACGCAGTATTTT. Translating it yields CASSYLRSNTDTQYF.

This rearrangement joins TRBV2 to TRBJ1-4; tentatively, D is TRBD1 (5 bases). Trimming removed 1 base from V and 10 bases from J, with 13 bases in between. Looked up from germline, CDR1 is SNHLY and CDR2 is FYNNEI. The CDR3 is made up of 14 amino acids. CDR3 bases: TGTGCCAGCAGTGAAGGACAGCTTTATGGAAAACTGTTTTTT. Translation: CASSEGQLYGKLFF.

The table lists this clonotype with a few counts. The gene calls are TRBV10-3 and TRBJ2-7, with D tentatively TRBD1 (6 bases). CDR1 ENHRY and CDR2 SYGVKD come from the germline V gene. There are 14 residues in the CDR3. V dropped 3 bases and J dropped 3 bases, with 12 bases sitting between them. CDR3 sequence (DNA): TGTGCCATCAGTGACAGGGGTCCCTTCTACGAGCAGTACTTC. Protein: CAISDRGPFYEQYF.

The chain has TRBV29-1 and TRBJ1-2; 8 bases are shared with TRBD1. V gave up 6 bases and J gave up 1 base; unmatched junction bases: 16. CDR3 length: 17 amino acids. Germline CDR1 and CDR2: SQVTM and ANQGSEA. The DNA of the CDR3 is TGCAGCGTGCAGGGGGCCAAGACTGGAGGTTATAACTATGGCTACACCTTC. Its protein is CSVQGAKTGGYNYGYTF.

The genes are TRBV15 and TRBJ1-2, with D possibly TRBD1 on 5 matching bases. V was clipped by 0 bases and J by 2 bases, with 10 bases between them. Germline CDR1 and CDR2: LNHNV and YYDKDF (reference sequence). The CDR3 extends over 15 amino acids. The CDR3 DNA sequence: TGTGCCACCAGCAGAGAGGGCGGGGGGAACTATGGCTACACCTTC. This translates into CATSREGGGNYGYTF.

On this clonotype itself: One end of the junction fails to match germline, which may point to a read error. V is TRBV29-1 and J is TRBJ2-4, with D possibly being TRBD2 (7 bases). The CDR3 covers 16 residues. CDR1 is SQVTM, CDR2 ANQGSEA, per germline. The CDR3 sequence is CSVEGGGRAAKSIQYF. DNA for the CDR3: TGCAGCGTTGAAGGGGGGGGGCGCGCGGCCAAAAGCATTCAGTACTTC.

This clonotype has only one observation. The rearrangement links TRBV10-3 to TRBJ2-4; tentatively, D is TRBD2 (5 bases). CDR1 is ENHRY and CDR2 is SYGVKD in the germline V gene. The CDR3 loop spans 16 amino acids. V was trimmed by 0 bases and J by 13 bases, leaving 22 bases between them. As DNA, the CDR3 is TGTGCCATCAGTGAGTCGACCCGGGGTCTTTACAATGAGCAGTACTTC. It yields the protein CAISESTRGLYNEQYF.

This clonotype was recorded a few times. The chain links TRBV5-6 to TRBJ2-7; tentatively, D is TRBD1 (5 bases). Per germline, CDR1 SGHDT and CDR2 YYEEEE. CDR3 length: 14 amino acids. Trimming left V 4 bases short and J 4 bases short, with 15 bases between. The CDR3 protein is CASSPIQDPYEQYF. CDR3 DNA: TGTGCCAGCAGCCCTATACAGGATCCTTACGAGCAGTACTTC.

The J gene is TRBJ1-1, the V gene TRBV7-9; TRBD1 matches at 8 bases. The V and J ends lost 5 bases and 0 bases, in that order; junction bases with no gene match: 11. CDR3 size: 17 residues. Germline CDR1 and CDR2: SEHNR and FQNEAQ (reference sequence). The CDR3 nucleotides are TGTGCCAGCAGCGGCCCCGGGACAGGCCAACTGAACACTGAAGCTTTCTTT. Translation: CASSGPGTGQLNTEAFF. The full variable domain, its missing parts supplied by reference TRBV7-9 and TRBJ1-1, is DTGVSQNPRHKITKRGQNVTFRCDPISEHNRLYWYRQTLGQGPEFLTYFQNEAQLEKSRLLSDRFSAERPKGSFSTLEIQRTEQGDSAMYLCASSGPGTGQLNTEAFFGQGTRLTVV.

Regarding this clonotype: At one end, the junction sequence differs from germline, possibly due to a read error. The chain uses TRBV27 and TRBJ2-4; 9 nucleotides line up with TRBD1. CDR3 length: 13 residues. The germline CDR1 and CDR2 sequences are MNHEY and SMNVEV (reference sequence). DNA for the CDR3: TGTGCCGGCAGTTCAACCCGGGACAGGGAGCAGTACTTC. This gives the protein CAGSSTRDREQYF.

This clonotype showed up just a few times. The rearrangement links TRBV6-1 to TRBJ1-5; D might be TRBD1 (6 bases). The CDR3 spans 15 residues. In germline, CDR1 is MNHNS, CDR2 SASEGT. V gave up 4 bases and J gave up 1 base, with 11 bases separating them. For the CDR3, the DNA is TGTGCCAGCAGTGTCTTGACAGGAAGCAATCAGCCCCAGCATTTT. As protein: CASSVLTGSNQPQHF.